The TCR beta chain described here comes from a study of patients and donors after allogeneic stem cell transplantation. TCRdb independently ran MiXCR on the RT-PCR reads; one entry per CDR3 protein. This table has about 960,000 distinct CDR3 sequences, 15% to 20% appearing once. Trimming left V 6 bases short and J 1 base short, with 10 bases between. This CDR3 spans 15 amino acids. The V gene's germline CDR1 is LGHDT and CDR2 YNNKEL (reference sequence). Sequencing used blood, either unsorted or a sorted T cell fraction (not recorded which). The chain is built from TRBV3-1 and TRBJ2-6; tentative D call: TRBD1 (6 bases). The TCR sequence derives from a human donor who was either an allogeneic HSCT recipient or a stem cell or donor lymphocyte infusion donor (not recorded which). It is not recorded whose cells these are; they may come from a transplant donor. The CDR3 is CASRTGTSGANVLTF. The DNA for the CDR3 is TGTGCCAGCAGGACTGGGACATCTGGGGCCAACGTCCTGACTTTC.